This T cell receptor (beta chain) was retrieved from a study of T cells expressing NK-cell markers. Across the whole study: Cells sorted as CD3+CD56+NKG2C+, CD3+CD56+NKG2C- and CD3+CD56-NKG2C+ T cells supplied the TCR beta repertoires. Study observations and caveats: Top CD8+ clonotypes included the dominant CD3+CD56+NKG2C+ clonotypes in several donors.

TCRdb derives one entry per CDR3 protein from the 5' RACE reads, leaving out DNA. The sample shows some 150,000 distinct CDR3 sequences, and around a third sits with its ten largest clones. Germline V gene lookup returns CDR1 SGHTA and CDR2 FQGNSA. The length of the CDR3 is 14 residues. Notes on this clonotype: Its antigen is undetermined.

The V and J genes are TRBV7-2 and TRBJ2-1; the TRBD2 assignment by TCRdb is unverifiable without DNA. Sequencing was performed on blood T cells: a sorted CD56 or NKG2C T cell subset, CD4+ or CD8+ T cells, or bulk PBMC T cells (not recorded which). This receptor was identified in a woman aged 45-59 years in good health. The CDR3 region is CASGGEGGYNEQFF.